The source of this T cell receptor (beta chain) is a study of control samples from healthy donors and cancer patients. Produced via immunoSEQ multiplex PCR; TCRdb's table is partial and in-frame only. The data show some 100,000 clones, with about nine tenths seen just once and approximately 4% held by the top ten. Looked up from germline, CDR1 is GTSNPN and CDR2 is SVGIG (reference sequence). Trimming pared 0 bases from V and 5 bases from J, leaving 8 bases between. The CDR3 consists of 13 residues. The sequence derives from a human donor in good health. The donor label of this sample is uncertain. The sample was blood. This chain uses TRBV30 with TRBJ1-5, with a tentative D call TRBD1 (5 bases). The CDR3 is CAWSVQGDQPQHF. The CDR3 DNA reads as TGTGCCTGGAGTGTACAAGGGGATCAGCCCCAGCATTTT.